The next 13 T cell receptor beta chains were all read from a single sample in a study of blood T cell repertoires in COVID-19. TCRdb's copy holds only in-frame clones and misses some; the assay was immunoSEQ multiplex PCR. Of about 200,000 clones listed, 85% to 90% are singletons. The sequenced sample was peripheral blood. Receptors originate from a woman aged 50 to 60 with COVID-19, enrolled during active disease.

This clone was detected once. The CDR3 is CASRRLLQGLSYNSPLHF. CDR3 DNA sequence: TGTGCCAGCAGGCGCCTTTTACAGGGGCTCTCCTATAATTCACCCCTCCACTTT. This chain joins TRBV27 and TRBJ1-6; 7 bases agree with TRBD1. J gave up 0 bases and V 6 bases, and 11 bases lay outside the gene matches. The CDR3 totals 18 residues. Germline V gene data show CDR1 as MNHEY and CDR2 as SMNVEV (reference sequence).

The chain joins TRBV3-1 (or the pseudogene TRBV3-2) to TRBJ2-7; D might be TRBD1 (5 bases). CDR1 and CDR2 from the germline V gene are LGHDT and YNNKEL (reference sequence). This CDR3 has 13 amino acids. V gave up 9 bases and J gave up 4 bases, with 16 bases separating them. CDR3 bases: TGTGCCAGAAAAAATTTGCAGGGTTACGAGCAGTACTTC. The encoded protein is CARKNLQGYEQYF.

The rearrangement joins TRBV7-2 to TRBJ2-4; 9 bases agree with TRBD2. The CDR3 is 14 amino acids. The ends lost 1 base at V and 9 bases at J; junction bases unmatched: 4. From germline, CDR1 is SGHTA and CDR2 FQGNSA. The CDR3 coding sequence is TGTGCCAGCAGCTTAGTGGCGGGGGGGCCCATTCAGTACTTC. Translated, it gives CASSLVAGGPIQYF.

This chain links TRBV7-8 with TRBJ1-4, with 7 bases that match TRBD1. CDR3 length equals 15 residues. The V gene end was trimmed by 5 bases and the J gene end by 8 bases; junction bases not matched to a gene: 11. CDR1 and CDR2 (germline): SGHVS, FQNEAQ. CDR3 sequence: CASSPQTGRGEKLFF. CDR3 nucleotide sequence: TGTGCCAGCAGCCCCCAGACAGGGCGGGGAGAAAAACTGTTTTTT.

The chain links TRBV19 to TRBJ1-6; TRBD1 matches at 8 bases. The V gene end was trimmed by 4 bases and the J gene end by 9 bases; junction bases not matched to a gene: 5. This CDR3 comprises 14 residues. CDR1 is LNHDA, CDR2 SQIVND, per germline (reference sequence). The CDR3, as DNA: TGTGCCAGTAGTACCGGACAGGGTAGTTCACCCCTCCACTTT. Protein: CASSTGQGSSPLHF.

The chain employs TRBV18 and TRBJ1-1, with D possibly TRBD1 on 6 matching bases. CDR1 KGHSH and CDR2 LQKENI come from the germline V gene. V was trimmed by 2 bases and J by 4 bases, leaving 14 bases between them. The CDR3 is 15 amino acids. The CDR3 region is CASSPGNRVGTEAFF. The CDR3 DNA follows: TGTGCCAGCTCACCAGGAAACAGGGTCGGCACTGAAGCTTTCTTT.

The rearrangement links TRBV19 to TRBJ1-5; D unresolved. This CDR3 is built from 14 residues. Germline CDR1 LNHDA, CDR2 SQIVND (reference sequence). V gave up 5 bases and J gave up 10 bases, with 18 bases separating them. CDR3 DNA sequence: TGTGCCAGTAGTCCCTTCACGGCAAGAGGACCCCAGCATTTT. Encoded protein: CASSPFTARGPQHF.

The chain carries TRBV5-4 and TRBJ1-1; perhaps TRBD1 as D (6 bases). Trimming removed 4 bases from V and 3 bases from J, with 13 bases in between. CDR3 length: 14 amino acids. The germline CDR1 and CDR2 sequences are SGHNT and YYREEE (reference sequence). The CDR3 here is CASSLTGLDTEAFF. The CDR3 DNA sequence: TGTGCCAGCAGCCTCACAGGGTTGGACACTGAAGCTTTCTTT.

Only one count was recorded for this clone. The gene calls are TRBV5-6 and TRBJ1-6; 10 bases map to TRBD1. This CDR3 is built from 16 residues. Germline V CDR1 and CDR2: SGHDT, YYEEEE. V lost 1 base, J lost 8 bases, and 6 bases stayed unmatched. The CDR3, as DNA: TGTGCCAGCAGCTTGTGGGACAGGGGATTAGATTCACCCCTCCACTTT. Amino acid sequence: CASSLWDRGLDSPLHF.

The gene calls are TRBV12-5 and TRBJ1-5, with TRBD1 matching 8 bases. The length of the CDR3 is 15 residues. In germline, CDR1 is LGHNT, CDR2 FRNRAP. Trimming at V came to 3 bases and at J to 5 bases, leaving 6 bases not matched to a gene. CDR3 protein: CASGFWTGSDQPQHF. As DNA, the CDR3 is TGTGCTAGTGGTTTTTGGACAGGGTCAGATCAGCCCCAGCATTTT.

The chain is built from TRBV6-4 and TRBJ1-6, with 9 bases that match TRBD1. The germline V gene has CDR1 MRHNA and CDR2 SNTAGT. J lost 13 bases, V lost 3 bases, and 4 bases had no gene match. This CDR3 has 13 amino acids. The CDR3, as DNA: TGTGCCAGCAGTGAGGGGACAGGGACTCCCCTCCACTTT. Translating gives CASSEGTGTPLHF.

In this sample, this clone turned up a few times. The V and J genes are TRBV6-6 and TRBJ1-3; 7 bases line up with TRBD1. Germline values: CDR1 MNHNY, CDR2 SVGAGI (reference sequence). The CDR3 covers 16 residues. V trimming: 7 bases; J trimming: 0 bases; junction bases outside the gene matches: 9. This CDR3 is CASIPRGGLSGNTIYF. DNA of the CDR3: TGTGCCAGCATTCCAAGAGGGGGCCTCTCTGGAAACACCATATATTTT.

The chain couples TRBV13 to TRBJ1-6; 10 bases match TRBD1. Germline V gene lookup returns CDR1 PRHDT and CDR2 FYEKMQ (reference sequence). V was clipped by 5 bases and J by 8 bases; unmatched bases: 3. CDR3 size: 14 residues. CDR3 sequence reads: CASSQGTGDSPLHF. DNA of the CDR3: TGTGCCAGCAGCCAGGGGACAGGGGATTCACCCCTCCACTTT.